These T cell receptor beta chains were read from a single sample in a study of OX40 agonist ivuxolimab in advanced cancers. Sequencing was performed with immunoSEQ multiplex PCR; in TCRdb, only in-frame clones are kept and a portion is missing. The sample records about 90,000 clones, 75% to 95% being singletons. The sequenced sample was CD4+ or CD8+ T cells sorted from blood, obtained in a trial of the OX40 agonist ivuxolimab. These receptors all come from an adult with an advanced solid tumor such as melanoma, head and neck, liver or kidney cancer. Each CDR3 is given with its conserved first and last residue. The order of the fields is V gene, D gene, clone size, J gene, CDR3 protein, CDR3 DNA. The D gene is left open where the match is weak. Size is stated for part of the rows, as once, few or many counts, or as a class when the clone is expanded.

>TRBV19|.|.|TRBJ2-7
CASRDGAGSYEQYF
TGTGCCAGTAGGGACGGGGCAGGCTCCTACGAGCAGTACTTC
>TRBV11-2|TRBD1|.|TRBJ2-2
CASSLPPRDRRHTGELFF
TGTGCCAGCAGCCTCCCCCCCCGGGACAGGCGTCACACCGGGGAGCTGTTTTTT
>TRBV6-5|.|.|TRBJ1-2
CASSYEGRNGYTF
TGTGCCAGCAGTTACGAGGGGAGGAATGGCTACACCTTC
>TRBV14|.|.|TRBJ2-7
CASSQDTGGQTYEQYF
TGTGCCAGCAGCCAAGATACAGGTGGGCAGACCTACGAGCAGTACTTC
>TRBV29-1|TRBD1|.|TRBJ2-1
CSADRGGNNEQFF
TGCAGCGCTGACAGGGGGGGTAACAATGAGCAGTTCTTC
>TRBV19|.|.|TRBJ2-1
CASSSQLVPEQFF
TGTGCCAGTAGCAGTCAATTAGTCCCTGAGCAGTTCTTC
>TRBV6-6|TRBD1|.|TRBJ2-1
CASSRDRVNNEQFF
TGTGCCAGCAGCCGGGACAGGGTCAACAATGAGCAGTTCTTC
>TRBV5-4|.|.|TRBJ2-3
CATSFGSTDTQYF
TGTGCCACCTCATTCGGGAGCACAGATACGCAGTATTTT
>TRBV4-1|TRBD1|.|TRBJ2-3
CASSHLAGTGVRDTQYF
TGCGCCAGCAGCCATCTTGCCGGGACAGGGGTGCGAGATACGCAGTATTTT
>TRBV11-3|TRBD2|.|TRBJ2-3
CASSLVFSGGTDTQYF
TGTGCCAGCAGCTTAGTGTTTAGCGGGGGAACAGATACGCAGTATTTT
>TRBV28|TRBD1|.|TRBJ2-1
CASNIQGSSYNEQFF
TGTGCCAGCAATATACAGGGGAGCTCCTACAATGAGCAGTTCTTC
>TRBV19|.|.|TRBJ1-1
CASSMDRGTEAFF
TGTGCCAGTAGTATGGACAGAGGCACTGAAGCTTTCTTT
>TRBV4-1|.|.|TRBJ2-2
CASSQARLSNTGELFF
TGCGCCAGCAGCCAAGCTAGACTATCTAACACCGGGGAGCTGTTTTTT
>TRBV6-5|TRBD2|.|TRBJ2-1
CASSYSVLAGYNEQFF
TGTGCCAGCAGTTACTCGGTTCTAGCGGGGTACAATGAGCAGTTCTTC
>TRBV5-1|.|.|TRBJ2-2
CASSYTGTKTGELFF
TGCGCCAGCAGCTACACCGGGACCAAGACCGGGGAGCTGTTTTTT
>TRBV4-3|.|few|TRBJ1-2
CASSQGLNSALGYTF
TGCGCCAGCAGCCAAGGGCTCAACAGCGCTTTGGGCTACACCTTC
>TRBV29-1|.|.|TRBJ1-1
CSVQGLITEAFF
TGCAGCGTCCAAGGGTTGATCACTGAAGCTTTCTTT
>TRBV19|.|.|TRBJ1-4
CASTSYRAVNEKLFF
TGTGCCAGTACATCTTATCGGGCGGTCAATGAAAAACTGTTTTTT
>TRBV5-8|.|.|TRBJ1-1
CASSLEGGMNTEAFF
TGTGCCAGCAGCTTGGAGGGGGGGATGAACACTGAAGCTTTCTTT
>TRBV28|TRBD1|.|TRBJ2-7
CASSVSGTGTYEQYF
TGTGCCAGCAGCGTCTCCGGGACAGGAACCTACGAGCAGTACTTC
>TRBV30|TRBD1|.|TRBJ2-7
CAWSRDSHAYEQYF
TGTGCCTGGAGTAGGGACAGTCACGCCTACGAGCAGTACTTC
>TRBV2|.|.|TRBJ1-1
CASTLGRRTEAFF
TGTGCCAGCACGCTGGGGAGGAGAACTGAAGCTTTCTTT
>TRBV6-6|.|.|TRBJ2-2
CASSYSQWQGELFF
TGTGCCAGCAGTTACTCGCAGTGGCAAGGGGAGCTGTTTTTT
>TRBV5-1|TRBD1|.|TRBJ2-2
CASSTGQGAAGELFF
TGCGCCAGCAGCACCGGACAGGGGGCTGCCGGGGAGCTGTTTTTT
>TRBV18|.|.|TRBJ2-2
CASSPRQRPGAGELFF
TGTGCCAGCTCACCACGTCAGCGCCCCGGCGCCGGGGAGCTGTTTTTT
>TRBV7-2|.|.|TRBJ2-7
CASSLEASEYYEQYF
TGTGCCAGCAGCTTAGAGGCTAGCGAATATTACGAGCAGTACTTC
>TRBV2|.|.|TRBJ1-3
CASREGSGNTIYF
TGTGCCAGCAGGGAAGGTTCTGGAAACACCATATATTTT
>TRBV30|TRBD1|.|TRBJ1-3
CARTDRAGNTIYF
TGTGCCAGAACTGACAGGGCCGGAAACACCATATATTTT
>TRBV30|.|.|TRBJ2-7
CAWSGHRTAVGDEQYF
TGTGCCTGGAGTGGGCATAGGACAGCCGTGGGGGACGAGCAGTACTTC
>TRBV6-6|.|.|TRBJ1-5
CASSYWGSNQPQHF
TGTGCCAGCAGTTACTGGGGAAGCAATCAGCCCCAGCATTTT
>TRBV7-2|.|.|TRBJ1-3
CASSLGVASGNTIYF
TGTGCCAGCAGCTTAGGTGTAGCCTCTGGAAACACCATATATTTT
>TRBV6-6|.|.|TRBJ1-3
CASRGETVNTIYF
TGTGCCAGCAGAGGGGAAACGGTAAACACCATATATTTT
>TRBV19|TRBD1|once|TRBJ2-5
CASSRDSQETQYF
TGTGCCAGTAGTCGGGACAGCCAAGAGACCCAGTACTTC